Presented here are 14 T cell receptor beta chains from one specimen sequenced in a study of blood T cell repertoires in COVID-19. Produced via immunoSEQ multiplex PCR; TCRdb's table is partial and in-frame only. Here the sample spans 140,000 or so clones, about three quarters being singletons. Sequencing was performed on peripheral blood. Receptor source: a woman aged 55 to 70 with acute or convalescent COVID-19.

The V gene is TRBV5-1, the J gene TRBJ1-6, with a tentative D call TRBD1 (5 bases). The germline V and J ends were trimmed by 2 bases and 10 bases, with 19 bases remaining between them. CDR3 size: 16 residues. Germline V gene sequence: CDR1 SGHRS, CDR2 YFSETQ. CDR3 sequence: CASSFSVRQRGSPLHF. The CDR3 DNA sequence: TGCGCCAGCAGCTTCTCCGTCAGGCAGCGGGGCTCACCCCTCCACTTT. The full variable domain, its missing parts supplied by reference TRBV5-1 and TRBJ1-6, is KAGVTQTPRYLIKTRGQQVTLSCSPISGHRSVSWYQQTPGQGLQFLFEYFSETQRNKGNFPGRFSGRQFSNSRSEMNVSTLELGDSALYLCASSFSVRQRGSPLHFGNGTRLTVT.

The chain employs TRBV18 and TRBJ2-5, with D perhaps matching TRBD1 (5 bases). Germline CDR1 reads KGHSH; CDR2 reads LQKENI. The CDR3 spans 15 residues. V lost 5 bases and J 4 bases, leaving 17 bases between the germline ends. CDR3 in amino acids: CASSTIWQGGETQYF. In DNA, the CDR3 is TGTGCCAGCTCAACTATCTGGCAGGGCGGAGAGACCCAGTACTTC. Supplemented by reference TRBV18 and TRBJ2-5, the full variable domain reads NAGVMQNPRHLVRRRGQEARLRCSPMKGHSHVYWYRQLPEEGLKFMVYLQKENIIDESGMPKERFSAEFPKEGPSILRIQQVVRGDSAAYFCASSTIWQGGETQYFGPGTRLLVL.

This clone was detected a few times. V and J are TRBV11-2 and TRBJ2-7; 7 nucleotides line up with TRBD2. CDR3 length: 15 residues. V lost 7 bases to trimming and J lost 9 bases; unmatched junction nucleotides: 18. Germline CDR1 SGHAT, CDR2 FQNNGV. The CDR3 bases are TGTGCCAGCACCAAAGGGGAAGCGGGGTCAGTCGGGCAGTACTTC. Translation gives CASTKGEAGSVGQYF.

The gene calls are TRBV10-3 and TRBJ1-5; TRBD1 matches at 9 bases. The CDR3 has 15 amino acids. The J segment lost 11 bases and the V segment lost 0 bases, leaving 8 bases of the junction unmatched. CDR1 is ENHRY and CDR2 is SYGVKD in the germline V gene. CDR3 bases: TGTGCCATCAGTGAGTCAGGACAGGGGCTTCGGTCCCAGCATTTT. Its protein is CAISESGQGLRSQHF.

CDR3 loop: CASSLEAVGRIGTEAFF. The CDR3 nucleotides read TGTGCCAGCAGCTTAGAAGCGGTCGGGAGGATCGGCACTGAAGCTTTCTTT. The chain is built from TRBV7-6 and TRBJ1-1; D remains ambiguous. Germline assignment: CDR1 SGHVS and CDR2 FNYEAQ. The CDR3 has 17 residues. V shed 1 base and J shed 4 bases, with 19 bases lying between them.

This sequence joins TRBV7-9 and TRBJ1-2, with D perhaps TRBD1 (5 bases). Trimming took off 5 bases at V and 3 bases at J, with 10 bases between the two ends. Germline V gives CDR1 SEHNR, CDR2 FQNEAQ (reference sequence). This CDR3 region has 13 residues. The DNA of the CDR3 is TGTGCCAGCAGCCCACCCAGGGACTATGGCTACACCTTC. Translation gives CASSPPRDYGYTF.

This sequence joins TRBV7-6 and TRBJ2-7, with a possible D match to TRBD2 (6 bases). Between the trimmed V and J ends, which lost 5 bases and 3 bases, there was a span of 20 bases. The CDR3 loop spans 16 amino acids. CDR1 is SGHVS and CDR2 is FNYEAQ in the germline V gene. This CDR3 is CASSRGSGWESYEQYF. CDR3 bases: TGTGCCAGCAGCCGGGGGTCTGGTTGGGAAAGCTACGAGCAGTACTTC.

The CDR3 DNA reads TGTGCCAGCAGCCCTACCTGGGACAATCGTCAGCCCCAGCATTTT. It yields the protein CASSPTWDNRQPQHF. The chain uses TRBV27 and TRBJ1-5, with D possibly matching TRBD1 (6 bases). V dropped 6 bases and J dropped 6 bases, with 18 bases sitting between them. The length of the CDR3 is 15 residues. Looked up from germline, CDR1 is MNHEY and CDR2 is SMNVEV (reference sequence).

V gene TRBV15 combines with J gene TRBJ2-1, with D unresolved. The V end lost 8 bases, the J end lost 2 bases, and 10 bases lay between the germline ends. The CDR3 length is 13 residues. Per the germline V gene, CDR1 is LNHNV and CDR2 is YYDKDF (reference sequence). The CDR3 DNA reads TGTGCCACCGCGGATAACCCCTACAATGAGCAGTTCTTC. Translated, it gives CATADNPYNEQFF. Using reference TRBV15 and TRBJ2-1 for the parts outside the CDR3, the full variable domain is DAMVIQNPRYQVTQFGKPVTLSCSQTLNHNVMYWYQQKSSQAPKLLFHYYDKDFNNEADTPDNFQSRRPNTSFCFLDIRSPGLGDTAMYLCATADNPYNEQFFGPGTRLTVL.

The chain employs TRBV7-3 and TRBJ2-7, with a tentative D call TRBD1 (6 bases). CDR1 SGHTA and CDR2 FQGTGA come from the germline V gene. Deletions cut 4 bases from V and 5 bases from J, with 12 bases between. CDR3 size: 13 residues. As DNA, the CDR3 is TGTGCCAGCAGCTCCGACAGGCTCCACGAGCAGTACTTC. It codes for CASSSDRLHEQYF.

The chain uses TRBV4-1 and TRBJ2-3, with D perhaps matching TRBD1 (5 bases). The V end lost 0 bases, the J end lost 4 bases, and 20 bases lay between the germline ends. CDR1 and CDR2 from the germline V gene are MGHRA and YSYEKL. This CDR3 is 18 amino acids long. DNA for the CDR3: TGCGCCAGCAGCCAAGAGGCCTATGGGGCGATAGTTGCAGATACGCAGTATTTT. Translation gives CASSQEAYGAIVADTQYF.

The CDR3 loop is CASSDLRETQYF. CDR3 bases: TGCGCCAGCAGTGACCTGCGGGAGACCCAGTACTTC. The chain has TRBV10-2 and TRBJ2-5; D call uncertain. The CDR3 contains 12 residues. Germline CDR1 WSHSY, CDR2 SAAADI. Trimming removed 3 bases from V and 5 bases from J, with 7 bases in between.

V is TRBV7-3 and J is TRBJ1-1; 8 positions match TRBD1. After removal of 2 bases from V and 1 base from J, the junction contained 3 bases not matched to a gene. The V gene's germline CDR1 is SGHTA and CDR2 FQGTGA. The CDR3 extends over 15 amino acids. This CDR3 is CASSLHQGANTEAFF. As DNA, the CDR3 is TGTGCCAGCAGCTTACATCAGGGGGCGAACACTGAAGCTTTCTTT.

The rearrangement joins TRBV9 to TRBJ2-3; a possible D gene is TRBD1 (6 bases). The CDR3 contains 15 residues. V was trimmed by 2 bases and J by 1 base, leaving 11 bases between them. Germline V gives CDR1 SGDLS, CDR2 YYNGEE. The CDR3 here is CASSVWGRGTDTQYF. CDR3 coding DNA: TGTGCCAGCAGCGTTTGGGGGCGCGGCACAGATACGCAGTATTTT.